This T cell receptor (beta chain) derives from a study of shared T cell receptors in the human thymus (TCRdb year 2021). Background on the whole study: The study examined how self-reactive, shared T-cell receptor alpha chains are generated in the human thymus.

The germline V gene supplies CDR1 LGHNA and CDR2 YSLEER. Counted from cysteine to phenylalanine, this CDR3 has 16 amino acids. Only CDR3 DNA remains: 48 bases, in frame from the first base. Trimmed from V: 0 bases; trimmed from J: 9 bases; junction bases lacking a gene match: 12. To prepare the library, the immunoSEQ multiplex PCR assay was applied. TCRdb obtained this table from immuneACCESS and retained in-frame rearrangements with V and J assigned. These tables miss some clones; where compared with another copy, unresolved V genes account for less than half of the shortfall, and the remainder is unexplained. This sample is represented by 540,000 or so clones; around 78% of them were singletons. The top ten hold more than 0.01% of the sample. A few counts support this clone. Its specific antigen is unknown. The record has no base qualities; no much larger clone is one base away. The same sample was also studied in work on human thymus T cells. The second publication reports: Donors were immunologically healthy infants undergoing open corrective cardiac surgery for congenital heart defects in Finland. The thymus tissue came from surgical resects taken out during corrective cardiac surgery. Usage of V and J gene segments appeared to be biased in both the thymic and the peripheral blood repertoires. The related research reported highly overlapping thymic TCR repertoires among unrelated individuals. The study characterized TCR alpha and beta repertoires from about 8 infant thymus samples and a few related peripheral blood samples. The infant donors were about 7 to 244 days old, and the cohort included about 6 males and two females. After being mechanically released from the tissue, thymocytes were kept at -70 degrees C in pellets of about 10-32 million cells. Genomic DNA was extracted from frozen cell pellets with a QIAsymphony instrument. TCRB and TCRAD loci were amplified from a standardized quantity of quality-controlled genomic DNA using the immunoSEQ multiplex PCR assay. The amplicons spanned the V(D)J region and were long enough to cover the CDR3 and allow V and J genes to be identified. The amplicons were sequenced on an Illumina platform via the commercial immunoSEQ service. Primer bias and sequencing errors were corrected as previously described, and TCRAD and TCRB were defined on the basis of the IMGT database. Repertoires were analysed with immunoSEQ Analyzer 3.0 and VDJTools, covering basic statistics, V/J segment usage, diversity estimates, rarefaction and pairwise overlap. Diversity was estimated with Chao1, ChaoE, Efron-Thisted, Shannon and inverse Simpson indices, and also on datasets down-sampled to the smallest sample. Repertoire overlap was assessed by strict matching of CDR3 nucleotide sequence, V gene and J gene, and clustering was done by Jaccard-based multidimensional scaling. On average, thymus samples gave 650,000 to 1,000,000 unique TCRB clonotypes, whereas blood samples gave roughly 84,000.

Material: thymocytes. This TCR derives from a boy less than two years old with a congenital heart defect. Donor details come from another sample of the same person, matched by shared clones. The sequence joins TRBV4-3 to TRBJ2-7, and TRBD1 matches 9 of the central bases. The CDR3 protein: CASSQDEGTGTNRQYF. The DNA sequence is as follows: TGCGCCAGCAGCCAAGATGAAGGGACAGGGACCAACCGGCAGTACTTC.